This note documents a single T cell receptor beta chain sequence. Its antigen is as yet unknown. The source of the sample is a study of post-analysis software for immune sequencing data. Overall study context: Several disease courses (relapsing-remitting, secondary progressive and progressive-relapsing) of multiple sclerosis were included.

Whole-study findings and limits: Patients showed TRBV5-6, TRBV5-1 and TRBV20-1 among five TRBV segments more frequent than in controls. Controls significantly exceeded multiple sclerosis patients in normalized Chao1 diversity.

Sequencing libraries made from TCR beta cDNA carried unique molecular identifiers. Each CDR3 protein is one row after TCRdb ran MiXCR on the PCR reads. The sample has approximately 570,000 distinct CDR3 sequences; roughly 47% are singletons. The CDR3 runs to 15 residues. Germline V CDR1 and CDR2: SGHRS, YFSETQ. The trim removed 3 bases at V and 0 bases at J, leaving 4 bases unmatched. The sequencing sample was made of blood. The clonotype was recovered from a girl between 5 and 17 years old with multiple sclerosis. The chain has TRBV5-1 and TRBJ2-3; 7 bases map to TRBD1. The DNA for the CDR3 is TGCGCCAGCAGCTCACCGGGACAGAGCACAGATACGCAGTATTTT. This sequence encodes CASSSPGQSTDTQYF.